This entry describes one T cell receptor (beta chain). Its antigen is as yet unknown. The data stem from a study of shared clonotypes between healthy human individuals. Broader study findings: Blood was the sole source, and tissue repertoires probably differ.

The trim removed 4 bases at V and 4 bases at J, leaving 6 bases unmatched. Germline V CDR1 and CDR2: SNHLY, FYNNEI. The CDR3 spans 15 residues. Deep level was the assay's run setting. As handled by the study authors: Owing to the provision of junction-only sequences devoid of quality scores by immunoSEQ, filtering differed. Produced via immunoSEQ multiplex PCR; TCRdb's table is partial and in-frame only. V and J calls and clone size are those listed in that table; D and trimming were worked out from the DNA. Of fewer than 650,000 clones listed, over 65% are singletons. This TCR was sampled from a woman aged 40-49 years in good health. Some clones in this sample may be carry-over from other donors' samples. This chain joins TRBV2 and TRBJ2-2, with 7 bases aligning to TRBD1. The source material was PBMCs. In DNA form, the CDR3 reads TGTGCCAGCAGTGCCGACAGGGCGAGCACCGGGGAGCTGTTTTTT. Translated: CASSADRASTGELFF.